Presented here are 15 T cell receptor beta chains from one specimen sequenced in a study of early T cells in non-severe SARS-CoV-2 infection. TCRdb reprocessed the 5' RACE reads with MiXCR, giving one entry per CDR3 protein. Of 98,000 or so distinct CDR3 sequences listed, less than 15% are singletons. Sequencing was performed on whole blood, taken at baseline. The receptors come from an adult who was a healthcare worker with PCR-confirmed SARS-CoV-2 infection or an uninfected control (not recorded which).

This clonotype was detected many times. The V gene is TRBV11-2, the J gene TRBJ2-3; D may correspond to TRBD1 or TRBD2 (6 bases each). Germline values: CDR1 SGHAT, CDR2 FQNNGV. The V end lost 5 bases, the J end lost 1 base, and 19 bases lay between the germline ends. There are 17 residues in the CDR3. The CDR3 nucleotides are TGTGCCAGCAGCCGGGGGCTCGGGGCCGCCGGCACAGATACGCAGTATTTT. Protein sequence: CASSRGLGAAGTDTQYF. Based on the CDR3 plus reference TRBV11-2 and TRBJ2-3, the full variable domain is EAGVAQSPRYKIIEKRQSVAFWCNPISGHATLYWYQQILGQGPKLLIQFQNNGVVDDSQLPKDRFSAERLKGVDSTLKIQPAKLEDSAVYLCASSRGLGAAGTDTQYFGPGTRLTVL.

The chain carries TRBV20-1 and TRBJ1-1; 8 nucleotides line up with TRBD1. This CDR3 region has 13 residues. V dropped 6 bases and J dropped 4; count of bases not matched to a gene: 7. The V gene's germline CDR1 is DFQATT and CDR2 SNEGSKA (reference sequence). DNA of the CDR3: TGCAGTGCCTTGACAGGGGAGCGCACTGAAGCTTTCTTT. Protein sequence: CSALTGERTEAFF.

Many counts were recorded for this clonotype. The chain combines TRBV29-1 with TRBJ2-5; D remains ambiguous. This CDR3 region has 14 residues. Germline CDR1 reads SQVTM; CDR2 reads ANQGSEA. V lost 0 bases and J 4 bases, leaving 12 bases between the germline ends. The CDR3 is CSVEDYRDRETQYF. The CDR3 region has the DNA TGCAGCGTTGAAGATTATAGGGATCGAGAGACCCAGTACTTC.

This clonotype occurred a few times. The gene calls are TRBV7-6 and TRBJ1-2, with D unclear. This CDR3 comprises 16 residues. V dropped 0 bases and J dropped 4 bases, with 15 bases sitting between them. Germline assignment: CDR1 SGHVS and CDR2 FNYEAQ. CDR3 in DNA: TGTGCCAGCAGCTTAGCGCGGGATCGGGGAGGCTATGGCTACACCTTC. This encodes CASSLARDRGGYGYTF.

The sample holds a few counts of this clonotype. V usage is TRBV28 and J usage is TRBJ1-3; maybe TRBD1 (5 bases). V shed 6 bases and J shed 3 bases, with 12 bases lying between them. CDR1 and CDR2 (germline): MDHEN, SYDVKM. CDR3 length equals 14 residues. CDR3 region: CASRNQGFGNTIYF. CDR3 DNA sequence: TGTGCCAGCAGAAACCAGGGTTTTGGAAACACCATATATTTT. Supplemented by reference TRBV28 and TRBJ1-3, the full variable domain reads DVKVTQSSRYLVKRTGEKVFLECVQDMDHENMFWYRQDPGLGLRLIYFSYDVKMKEKGDIPEGYSVSREKKERFSLILESASTNQTSMYLCASRNQGFGNTIYFGEGSWLTVV.

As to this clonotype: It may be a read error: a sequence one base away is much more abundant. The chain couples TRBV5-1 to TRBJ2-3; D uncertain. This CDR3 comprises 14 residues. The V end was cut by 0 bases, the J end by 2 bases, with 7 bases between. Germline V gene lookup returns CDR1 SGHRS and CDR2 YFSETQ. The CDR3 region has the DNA TGCGCCAGCAGCTTGGGAGACATCACAGATACGCAGTATTTT. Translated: CASSLGDITDTQYF.

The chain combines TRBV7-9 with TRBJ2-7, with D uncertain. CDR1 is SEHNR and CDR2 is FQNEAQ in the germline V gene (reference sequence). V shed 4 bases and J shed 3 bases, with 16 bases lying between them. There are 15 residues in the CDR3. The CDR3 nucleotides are TGTGCCAGCAGCTCCAACCGAGACCGCCACTACGAGCAGTACTTC. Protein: CASSSNRDRHYEQYF.

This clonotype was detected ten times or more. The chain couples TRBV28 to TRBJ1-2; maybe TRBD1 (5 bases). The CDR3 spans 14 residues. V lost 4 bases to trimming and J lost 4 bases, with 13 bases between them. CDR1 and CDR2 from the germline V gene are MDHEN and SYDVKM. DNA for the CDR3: TGTGCCAGCAGTTCCCAGGGAACCCTCTATGGCTACACCTTC. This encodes CASSSQGTLYGYTF.

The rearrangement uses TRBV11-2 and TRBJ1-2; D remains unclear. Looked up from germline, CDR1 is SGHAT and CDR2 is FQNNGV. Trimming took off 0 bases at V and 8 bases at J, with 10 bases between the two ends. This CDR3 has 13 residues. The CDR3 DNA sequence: TGTGCCAGCAGCTTAGAGTCGATGGGCGGCTACACCTTC. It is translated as CASSLESMGGYTF.

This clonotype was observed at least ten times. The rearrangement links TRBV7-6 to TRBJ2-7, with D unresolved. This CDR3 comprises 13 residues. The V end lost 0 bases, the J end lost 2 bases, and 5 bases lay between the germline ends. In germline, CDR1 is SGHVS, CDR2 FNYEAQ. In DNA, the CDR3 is TGTGCCAGCAGCTTAGCGGGTCCCTACGAGCAGTACTTC. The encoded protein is CASSLAGPYEQYF.

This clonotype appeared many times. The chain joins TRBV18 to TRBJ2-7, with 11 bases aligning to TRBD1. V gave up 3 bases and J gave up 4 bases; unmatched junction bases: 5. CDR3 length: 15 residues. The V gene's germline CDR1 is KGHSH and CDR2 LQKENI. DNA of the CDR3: TGTGCCAGCTCACCGGGGACAGGGGGTTTATACGAGCAGTACTTC. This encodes CASSPGTGGLYEQYF. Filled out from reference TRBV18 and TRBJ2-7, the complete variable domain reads NAGVMQNPRHLVRRRGQEARLRCSPMKGHSHVYWYRQLPEEGLKFMVYLQKENIIDESGMPKERFSAEFPKEGPSILRIQQVVRGDSAAYFCASSPGTGGLYEQYFGPGTRLTVT.

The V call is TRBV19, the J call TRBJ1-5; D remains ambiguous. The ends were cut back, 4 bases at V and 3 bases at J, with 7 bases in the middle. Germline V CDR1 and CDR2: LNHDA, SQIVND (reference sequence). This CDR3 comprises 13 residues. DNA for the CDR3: TGTGCCAGTAGTACGGGAGACAATCAGCCCCAGCATTTT. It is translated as CASSTGDNQPQHF.

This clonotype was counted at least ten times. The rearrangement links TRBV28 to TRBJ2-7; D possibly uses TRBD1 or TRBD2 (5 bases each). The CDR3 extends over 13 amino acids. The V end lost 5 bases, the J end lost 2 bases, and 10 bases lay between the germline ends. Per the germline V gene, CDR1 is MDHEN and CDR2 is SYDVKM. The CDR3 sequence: CASSGGPPYEQYF. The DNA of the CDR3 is TGTGCCAGCAGTGGGGGACCACCCTACGAGCAGTACTTC.

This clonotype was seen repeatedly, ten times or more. CDR3: CASSQGQHQETQYF. The CDR3 DNA reads as TGTGCCAGCAGCCAAGGACAGCACCAAGAGACCCAGTACTTC. V and J are TRBV7-8 and TRBJ2-5; D is perhaps TRBD1 (6 bases). This CDR3 contains 14 residues. Germline V gene data show CDR1 as SGHVS and CDR2 as FQNEAQ. Trimming shortened V by 5 bases and J by 0 bases, and 10 bases separated the two germline ends.

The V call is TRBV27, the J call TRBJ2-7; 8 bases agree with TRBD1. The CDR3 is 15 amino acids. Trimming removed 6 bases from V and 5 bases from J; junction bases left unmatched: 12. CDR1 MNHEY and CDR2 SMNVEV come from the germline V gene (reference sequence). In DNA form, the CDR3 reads TGTGCCAGCAGCCCCCGGGACAGGATCCGCCACGAGCAGTACTTC. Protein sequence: CASSPRDRIRHEQYF.